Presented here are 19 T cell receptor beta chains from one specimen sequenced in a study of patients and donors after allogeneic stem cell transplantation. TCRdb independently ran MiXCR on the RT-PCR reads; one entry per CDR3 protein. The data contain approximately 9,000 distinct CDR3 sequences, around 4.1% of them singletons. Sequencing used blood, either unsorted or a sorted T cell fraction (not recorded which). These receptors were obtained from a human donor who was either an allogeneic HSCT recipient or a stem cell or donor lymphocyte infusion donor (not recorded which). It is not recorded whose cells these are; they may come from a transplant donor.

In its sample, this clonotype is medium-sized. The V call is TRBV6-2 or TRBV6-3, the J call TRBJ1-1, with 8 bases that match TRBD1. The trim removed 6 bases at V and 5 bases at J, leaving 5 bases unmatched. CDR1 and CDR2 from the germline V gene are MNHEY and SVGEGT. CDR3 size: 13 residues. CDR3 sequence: CASSRQGRTEAFF. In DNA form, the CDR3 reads TGTGCCAGCAGCCGACAGGGGAGGACTGAAGCTTTCTTT.

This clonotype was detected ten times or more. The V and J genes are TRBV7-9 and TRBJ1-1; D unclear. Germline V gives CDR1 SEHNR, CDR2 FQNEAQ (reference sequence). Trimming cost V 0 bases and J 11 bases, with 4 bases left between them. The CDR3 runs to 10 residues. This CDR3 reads CASSLAGAFF. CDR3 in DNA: TGTGCCAGCAGCTTAGCGGGGGCTTTCTTT.

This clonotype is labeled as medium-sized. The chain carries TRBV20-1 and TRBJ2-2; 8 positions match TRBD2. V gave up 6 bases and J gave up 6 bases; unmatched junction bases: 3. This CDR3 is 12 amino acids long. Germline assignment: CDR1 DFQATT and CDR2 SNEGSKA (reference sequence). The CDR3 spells CSAPGGPGELFF. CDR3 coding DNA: TGCAGTGCACCGGGAGGGCCCGGGGAGCTGTTTTTT.

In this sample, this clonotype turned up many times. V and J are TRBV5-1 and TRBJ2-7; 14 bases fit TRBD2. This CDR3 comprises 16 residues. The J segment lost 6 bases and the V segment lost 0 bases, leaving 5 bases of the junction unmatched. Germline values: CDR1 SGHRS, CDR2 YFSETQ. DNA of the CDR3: TGCGCCAGCAGCTTGGGTCTGGGACTAGCGGGAGCCGAGCAGTACTTC. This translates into CASSLGLGLAGAEQYF.

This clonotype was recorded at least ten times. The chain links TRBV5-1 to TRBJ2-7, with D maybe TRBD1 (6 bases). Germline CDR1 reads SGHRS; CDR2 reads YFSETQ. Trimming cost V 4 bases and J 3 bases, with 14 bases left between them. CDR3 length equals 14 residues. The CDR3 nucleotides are TGCGCCAGCAGCGTGGACAGCCGAAACTACGAGCAGTACTTC. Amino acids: CASSVDSRNYEQYF. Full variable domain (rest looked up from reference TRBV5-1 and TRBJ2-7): KAGVTQTPRYLIKTRGQQVTLSCSPISGHRSVSWYQQTPGQGLQFLFEYFSETQRNKGNFPGRFSGRQFSNSRSEMNVSTLELGDSALYLCASSVDSRNYEQYFGPGTRLTVT.

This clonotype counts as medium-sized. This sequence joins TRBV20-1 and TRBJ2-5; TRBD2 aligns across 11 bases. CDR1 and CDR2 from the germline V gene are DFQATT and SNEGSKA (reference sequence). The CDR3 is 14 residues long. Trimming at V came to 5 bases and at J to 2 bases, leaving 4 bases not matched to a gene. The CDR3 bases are TGCAGTGCTTCTCTAGCGGGAGGACAAGAGACCCAGTACTTC. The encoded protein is CSASLAGGQETQYF.

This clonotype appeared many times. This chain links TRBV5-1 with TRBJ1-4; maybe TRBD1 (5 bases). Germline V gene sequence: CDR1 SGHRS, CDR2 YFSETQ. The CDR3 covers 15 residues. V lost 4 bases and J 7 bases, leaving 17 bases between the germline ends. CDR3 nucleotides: TGCGCCAGCAGCCGGTTGTCTGACGGGGGTGAAAAACTGTTTTTT. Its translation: CASSRLSDGGEKLFF.

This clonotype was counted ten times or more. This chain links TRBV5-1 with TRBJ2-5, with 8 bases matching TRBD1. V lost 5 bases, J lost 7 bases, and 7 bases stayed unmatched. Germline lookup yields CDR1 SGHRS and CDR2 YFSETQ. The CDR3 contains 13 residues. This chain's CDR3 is CASSSGQGGTQYF. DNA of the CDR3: TGCGCCAGCAGTTCCGGACAGGGAGGGACCCAGTACTTC.

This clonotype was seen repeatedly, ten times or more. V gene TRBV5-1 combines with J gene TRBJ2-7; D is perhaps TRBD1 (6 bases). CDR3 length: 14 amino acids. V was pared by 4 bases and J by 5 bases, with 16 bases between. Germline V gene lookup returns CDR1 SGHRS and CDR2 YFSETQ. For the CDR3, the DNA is TGCGCCAGCAGCCCTGGACTCAGGGGCCACGAGCAGTACTTC. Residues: CASSPGLRGHEQYF.

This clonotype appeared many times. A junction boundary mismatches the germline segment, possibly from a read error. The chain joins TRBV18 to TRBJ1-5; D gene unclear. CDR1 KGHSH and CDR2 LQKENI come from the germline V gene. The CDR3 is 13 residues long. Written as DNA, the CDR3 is TGTGCCAGCGCACCAACCACAGATCAGCCCCAGCATTTT. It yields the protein CASAPTTDQPQHF.

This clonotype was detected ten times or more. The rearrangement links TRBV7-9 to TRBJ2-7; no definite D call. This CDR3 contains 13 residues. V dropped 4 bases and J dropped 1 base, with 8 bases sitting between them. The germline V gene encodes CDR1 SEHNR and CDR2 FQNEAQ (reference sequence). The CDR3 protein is CASSYDWSYEQYF. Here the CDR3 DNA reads TGTGCCAGCAGCTACGACTGGTCCTACGAGCAGTACTTC.

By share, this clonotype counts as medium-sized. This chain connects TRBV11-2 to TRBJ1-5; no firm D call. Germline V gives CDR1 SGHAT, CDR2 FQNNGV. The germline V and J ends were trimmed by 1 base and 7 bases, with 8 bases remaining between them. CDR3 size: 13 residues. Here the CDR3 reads CASSLGDFQPQHF. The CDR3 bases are TGTGCCAGCAGCTTAGGGGATTTCCAGCCCCAGCATTTT.

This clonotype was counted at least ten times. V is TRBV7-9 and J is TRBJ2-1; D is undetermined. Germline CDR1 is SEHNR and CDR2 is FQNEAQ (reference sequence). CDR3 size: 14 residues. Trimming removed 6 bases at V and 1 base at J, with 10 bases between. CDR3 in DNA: TGTGCCAGCAGGGGGTGGGGATCCTACAATGAGCAGTTCTTC. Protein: CASRGWGSYNEQFF.

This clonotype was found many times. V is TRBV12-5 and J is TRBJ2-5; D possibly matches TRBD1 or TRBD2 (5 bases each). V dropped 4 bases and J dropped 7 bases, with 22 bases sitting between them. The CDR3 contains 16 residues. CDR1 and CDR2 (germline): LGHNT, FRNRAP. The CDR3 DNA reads TGTGCTAGTGGTTCCGCTACCTCGGGACCCCGGGGGACCCAGTACTTC. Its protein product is CASGSATSGPRGTQYF.

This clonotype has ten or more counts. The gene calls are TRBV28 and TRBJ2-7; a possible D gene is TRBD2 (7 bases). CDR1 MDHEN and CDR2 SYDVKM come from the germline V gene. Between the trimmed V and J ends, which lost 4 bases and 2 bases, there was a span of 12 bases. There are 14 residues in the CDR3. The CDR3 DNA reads TGTGCCAGCAGTTCGGGGGGACACCCCTACGAGCAGTACTTC. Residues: CASSSGGHPYEQYF.

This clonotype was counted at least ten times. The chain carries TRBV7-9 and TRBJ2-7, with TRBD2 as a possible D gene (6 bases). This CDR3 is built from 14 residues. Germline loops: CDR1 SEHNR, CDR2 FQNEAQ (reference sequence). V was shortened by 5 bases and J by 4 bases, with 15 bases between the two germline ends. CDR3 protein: CASSVPGLSYEQYF. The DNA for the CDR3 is TGTGCCAGCAGCGTGCCGGGACTTTCATACGAGCAGTACTTC.

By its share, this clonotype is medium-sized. Written as DNA, the CDR3 is TGTGCCAGCAGTTTGGCGGGACACCCGCTCCCTGAGAATGAAAAACTGTTTTTT. This codes for CASSLAGHPLPENEKLFF. The chain combines TRBV12-3 or TRBV12-4 with TRBJ1-4; possibly TRBD1 for D (6 bases). This CDR3 is 18 amino acids long. V was trimmed by 3 bases and J by 5 bases, leaving 22 bases between them.

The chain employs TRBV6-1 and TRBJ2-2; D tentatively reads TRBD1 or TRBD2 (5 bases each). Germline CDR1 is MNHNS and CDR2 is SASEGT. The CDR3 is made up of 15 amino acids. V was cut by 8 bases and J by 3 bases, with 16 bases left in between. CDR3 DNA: TGTGCCAGCGGGGGTGAGTGGCCCTACACCGGGGAGCTGTTTTTT. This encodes CASGGEWPYTGELFF.

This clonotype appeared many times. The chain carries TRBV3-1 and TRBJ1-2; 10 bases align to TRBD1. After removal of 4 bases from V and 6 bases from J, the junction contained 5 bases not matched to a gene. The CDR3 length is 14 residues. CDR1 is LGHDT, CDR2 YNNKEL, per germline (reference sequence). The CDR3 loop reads CASSLLDRGDGYTF. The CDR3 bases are TGTGCCAGCAGCCTTCTGGACAGGGGGGATGGCTACACCTTC.